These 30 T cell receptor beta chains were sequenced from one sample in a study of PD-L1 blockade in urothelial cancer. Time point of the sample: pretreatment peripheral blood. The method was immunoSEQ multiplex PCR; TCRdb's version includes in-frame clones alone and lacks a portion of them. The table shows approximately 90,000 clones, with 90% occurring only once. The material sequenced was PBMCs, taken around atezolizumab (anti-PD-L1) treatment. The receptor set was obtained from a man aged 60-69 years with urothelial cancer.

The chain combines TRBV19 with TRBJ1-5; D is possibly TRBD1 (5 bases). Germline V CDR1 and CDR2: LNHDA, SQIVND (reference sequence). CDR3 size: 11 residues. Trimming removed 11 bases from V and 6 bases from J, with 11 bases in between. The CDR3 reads CAAGRVQPQHF. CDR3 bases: TGTGCCGCGGGACGGGTTCAGCCCCAGCATTTT.

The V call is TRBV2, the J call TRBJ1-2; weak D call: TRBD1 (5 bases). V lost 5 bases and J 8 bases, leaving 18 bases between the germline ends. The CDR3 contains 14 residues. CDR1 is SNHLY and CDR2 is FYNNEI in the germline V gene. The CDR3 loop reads CASSTQPGLGGYTF. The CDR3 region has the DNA TGTGCCAGCAGTACCCAACCAGGGCTCGGAGGCTACACCTTC.

CDR3 sequence: CASSLALTGGAQETQYF. CDR3 DNA sequence: TGTGCCAGCAGCTTAGCCCTGACAGGGGGCGCCCAGGAGACCCAGTACTTC. V gene TRBV7-2 combines with J gene TRBJ2-5; 10 bases line up with TRBD1. J was trimmed by 5 bases and V by 0 bases; bases with no gene match: 9. CDR3 length equals 17 residues. CDR1 and CDR2 (germline): SGHTA, FQGNSA.

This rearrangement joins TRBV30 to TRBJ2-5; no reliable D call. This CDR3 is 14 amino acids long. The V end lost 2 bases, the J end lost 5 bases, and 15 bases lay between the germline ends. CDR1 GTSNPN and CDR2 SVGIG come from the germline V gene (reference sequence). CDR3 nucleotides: TGTGCCTGGAGTCCACTGGGTGCGCGGGAGACCCAGTACTTC. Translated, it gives CAWSPLGARETQYF.

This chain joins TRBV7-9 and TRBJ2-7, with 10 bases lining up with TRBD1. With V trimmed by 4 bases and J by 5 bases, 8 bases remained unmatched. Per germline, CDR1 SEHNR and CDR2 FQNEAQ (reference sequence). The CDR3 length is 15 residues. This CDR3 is CASSSGTGAGNEQYF. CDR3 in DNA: TGTGCCAGCAGCTCCGGGACAGGGGCTGGAAACGAGCAGTACTTC.

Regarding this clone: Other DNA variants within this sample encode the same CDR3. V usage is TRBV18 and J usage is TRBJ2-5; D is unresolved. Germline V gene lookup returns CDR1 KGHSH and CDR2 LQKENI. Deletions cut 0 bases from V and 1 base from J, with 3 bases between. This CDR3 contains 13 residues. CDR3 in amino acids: CASSPPSQETQYF. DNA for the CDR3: TGTGCCAGCTCACCACCCAGCCAAGAGACCCAGTACTTC. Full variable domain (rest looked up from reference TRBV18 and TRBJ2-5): NAGVMQNPRHLVRRRGQEARLRCSPMKGHSHVYWYRQLPEEGLKFMVYLQKENIIDESGMPKERFSAEFPKEGPSILRIQQVVRGDSAAYFCASSPPSQETQYFGPGTRLLVL.

For the CDR3, the DNA is TGTGCCAGCGGGGACAGGCCGTCCAATGAGCAGTTCTTC. This sequence encodes CASGDRPSNEQFF. The V gene is TRBV2, the J gene TRBJ2-1; the match to TRBD1 covers 8 bases. The V gene end was trimmed by 8 bases and the J gene end by 6 bases; junction bases not matched to a gene: 6. Germline assignment: CDR1 SNHLY and CDR2 FYNNEI. This CDR3 is built from 13 residues.

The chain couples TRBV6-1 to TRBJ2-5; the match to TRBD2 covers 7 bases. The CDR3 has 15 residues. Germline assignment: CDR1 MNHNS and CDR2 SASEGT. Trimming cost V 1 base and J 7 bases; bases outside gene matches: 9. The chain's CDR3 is CASSEGISGPATQYF. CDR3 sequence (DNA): TGTGCCAGCAGTGAAGGTATTAGCGGGCCTGCGACCCAGTACTTC.

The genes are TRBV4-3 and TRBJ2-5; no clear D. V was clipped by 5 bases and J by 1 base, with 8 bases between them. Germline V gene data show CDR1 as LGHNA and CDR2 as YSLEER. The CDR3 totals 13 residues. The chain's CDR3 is CASSNRVQETQYF. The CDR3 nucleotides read TGCGCCAGCAGCAACAGAGTCCAAGAGACCCAGTACTTC.

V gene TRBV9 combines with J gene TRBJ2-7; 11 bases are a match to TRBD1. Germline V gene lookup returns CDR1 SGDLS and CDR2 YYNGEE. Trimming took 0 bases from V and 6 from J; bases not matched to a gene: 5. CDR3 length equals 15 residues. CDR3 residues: CASSVGDRGAREQYF. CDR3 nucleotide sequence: TGTGCCAGCAGCGTAGGGGACAGGGGGGCTCGCGAGCAGTACTTC.

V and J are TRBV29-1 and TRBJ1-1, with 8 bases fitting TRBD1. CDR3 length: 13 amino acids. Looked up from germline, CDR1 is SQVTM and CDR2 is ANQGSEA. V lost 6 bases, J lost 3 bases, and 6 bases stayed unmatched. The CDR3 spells CSVGQGRYTEAFF. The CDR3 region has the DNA TGCAGCGTAGGACAGGGACGGTACACTGAAGCTTTCTTT.

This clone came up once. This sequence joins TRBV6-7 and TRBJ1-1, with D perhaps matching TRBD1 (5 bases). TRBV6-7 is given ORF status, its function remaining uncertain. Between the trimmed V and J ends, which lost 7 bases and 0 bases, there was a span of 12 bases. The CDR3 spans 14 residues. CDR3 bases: TGTGCCAGCAATCCCGGGGGGATGAACACTGAAGCTTTCTTT. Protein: CASNPGGMNTEAFF.

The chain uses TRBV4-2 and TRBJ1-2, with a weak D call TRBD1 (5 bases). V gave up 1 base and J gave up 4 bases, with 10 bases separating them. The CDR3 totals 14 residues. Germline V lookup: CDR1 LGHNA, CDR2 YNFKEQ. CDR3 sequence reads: CASSQVGQAYGYTF. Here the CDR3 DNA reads TGTGCCAGCAGCCAAGTGGGGCAGGCCTATGGCTACACCTTC.

The CDR3 spells CASSSGTDYNSPLHF. DNA of the CDR3: TGTGCCAGCAGCTCCGGGACAGATTATAATTCACCCCTCCACTTT. The V gene is TRBV5-4, the J gene TRBJ1-6; TRBD1 aligns across 7 bases. Germline CDR1 SGHNT, CDR2 YYREEE (reference sequence). With V trimmed by 3 bases and J by 4 bases, 4 bases remained unmatched. The CDR3 covers 15 residues.

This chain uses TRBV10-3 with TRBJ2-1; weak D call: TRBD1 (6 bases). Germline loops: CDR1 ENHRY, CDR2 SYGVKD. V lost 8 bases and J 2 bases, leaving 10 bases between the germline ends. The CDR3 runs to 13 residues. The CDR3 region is CAIGGTAYNEQFF. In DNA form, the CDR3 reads TGTGCCATCGGGGGCACCGCCTACAATGAGCAGTTCTTC.

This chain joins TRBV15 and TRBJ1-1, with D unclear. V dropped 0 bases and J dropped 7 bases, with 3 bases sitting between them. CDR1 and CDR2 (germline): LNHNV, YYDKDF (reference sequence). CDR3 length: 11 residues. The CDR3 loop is CATSRELEAFF. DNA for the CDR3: TGTGCCACCAGCAGAGAACTTGAAGCTTTCTTT.

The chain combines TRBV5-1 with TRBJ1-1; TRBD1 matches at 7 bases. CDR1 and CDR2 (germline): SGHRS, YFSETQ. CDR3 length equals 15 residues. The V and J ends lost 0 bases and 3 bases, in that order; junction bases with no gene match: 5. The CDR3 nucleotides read TGCGCCAGCAGCTTGGCGGGACAGTGGGACACTGAAGCTTTCTTT. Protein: CASSLAGQWDTEAFF.

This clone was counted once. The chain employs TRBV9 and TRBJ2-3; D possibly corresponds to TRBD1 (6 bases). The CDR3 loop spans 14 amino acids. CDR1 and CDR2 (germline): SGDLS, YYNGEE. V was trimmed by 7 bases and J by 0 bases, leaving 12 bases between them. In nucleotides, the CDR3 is TGTGCCAGCGGCCAGGGGCCTAGCACAGATACGCAGTATTTT. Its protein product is CASGQGPSTDTQYF. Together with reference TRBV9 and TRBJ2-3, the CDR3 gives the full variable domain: DSGVTQTPKHLITATGQRVTLRCSPRSGDLSVYWYQQSLDQGLQFLIQYYNGEERAKGNILERFSAQQFPDLHSELNLSSLELGDSALYFCASGQGPSTDTQYFGPGTRLTVL.

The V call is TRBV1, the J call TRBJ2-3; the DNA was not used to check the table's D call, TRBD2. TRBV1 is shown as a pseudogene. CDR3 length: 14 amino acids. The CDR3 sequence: CTSSQEPGWDTQYF. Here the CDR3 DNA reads TGCACCAGCAGCCAAGAACCGGGGTGGGATACGCAGTATTTT.

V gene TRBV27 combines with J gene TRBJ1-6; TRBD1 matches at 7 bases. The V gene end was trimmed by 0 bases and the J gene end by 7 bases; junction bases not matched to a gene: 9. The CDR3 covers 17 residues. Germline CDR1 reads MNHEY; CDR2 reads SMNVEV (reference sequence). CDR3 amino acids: CASSLSTGRPGNSPLHF. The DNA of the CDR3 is TGTGCCAGCAGTTTATCGACAGGGAGGCCGGGAAATTCACCCCTCCACTTT.

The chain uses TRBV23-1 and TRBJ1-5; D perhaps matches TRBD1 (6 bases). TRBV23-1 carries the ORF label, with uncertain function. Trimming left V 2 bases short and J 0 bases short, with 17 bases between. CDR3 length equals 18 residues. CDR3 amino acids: CASSQQIPGQHSNQPQHF. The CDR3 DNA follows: TGCGCCAGCAGTCAACAAATTCCGGGACAACATAGCAATCAGCCCCAGCATTTT.

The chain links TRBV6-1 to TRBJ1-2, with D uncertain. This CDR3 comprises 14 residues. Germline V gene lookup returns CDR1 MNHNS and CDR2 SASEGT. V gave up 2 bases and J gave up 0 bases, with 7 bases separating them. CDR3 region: CASSEWAPNYGYTF. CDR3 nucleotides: TGTGCCAGCAGTGAATGGGCGCCTAACTATGGCTACACCTTC.

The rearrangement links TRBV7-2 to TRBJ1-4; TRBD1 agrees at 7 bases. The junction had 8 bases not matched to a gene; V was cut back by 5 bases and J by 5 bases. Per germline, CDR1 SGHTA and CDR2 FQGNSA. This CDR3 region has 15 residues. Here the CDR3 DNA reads TGTGCCAGCAGCAAAGGACAGGAAAGAAATGAAAAACTGTTTTTT. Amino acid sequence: CASSKGQERNEKLFF.

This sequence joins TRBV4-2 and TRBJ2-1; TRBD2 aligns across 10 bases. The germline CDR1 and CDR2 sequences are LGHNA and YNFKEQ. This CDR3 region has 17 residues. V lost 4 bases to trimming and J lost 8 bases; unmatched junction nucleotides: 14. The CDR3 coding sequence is TGTGCCAGCAGCCCTGGCGTAGCGGGAGGATTAATCCATGAGCAGTTCTTC. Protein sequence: CASSPGVAGGLIHEQFF.

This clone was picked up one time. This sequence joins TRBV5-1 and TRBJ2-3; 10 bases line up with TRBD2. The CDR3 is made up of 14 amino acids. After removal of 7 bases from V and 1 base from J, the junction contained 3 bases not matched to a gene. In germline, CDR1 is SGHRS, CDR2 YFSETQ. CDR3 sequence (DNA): TGCGCCAGCCAGCGGGGGGGAGGCACAGATACGCAGTATTTT. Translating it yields CASQRGGGTDTQYF.

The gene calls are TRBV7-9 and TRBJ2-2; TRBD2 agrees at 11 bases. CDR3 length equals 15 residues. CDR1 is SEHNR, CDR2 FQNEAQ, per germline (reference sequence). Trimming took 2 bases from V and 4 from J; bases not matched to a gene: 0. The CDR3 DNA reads TGTGCCAGCAGCTTACTAGCGGGGGGCACCGGGGAGCTGTTTTTT. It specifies CASSLLAGGTGELFF.

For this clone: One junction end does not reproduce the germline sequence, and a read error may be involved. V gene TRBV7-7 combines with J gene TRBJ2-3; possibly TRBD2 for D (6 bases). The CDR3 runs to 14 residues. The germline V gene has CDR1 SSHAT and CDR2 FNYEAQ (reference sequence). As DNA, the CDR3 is TGTGCTAGCAGCCAGGGACTTGGCACGGATACGCAGTATTTT. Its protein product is CASSQGLGTDTQYF.

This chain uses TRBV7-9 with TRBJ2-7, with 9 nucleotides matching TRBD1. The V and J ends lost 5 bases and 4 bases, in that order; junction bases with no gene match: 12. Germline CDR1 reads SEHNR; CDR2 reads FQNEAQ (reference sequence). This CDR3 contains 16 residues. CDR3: CASSPTPGQGLYEQYF. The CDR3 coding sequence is TGTGCCAGCAGCCCCACTCCGGGACAGGGCTTGTACGAGCAGTACTTC.

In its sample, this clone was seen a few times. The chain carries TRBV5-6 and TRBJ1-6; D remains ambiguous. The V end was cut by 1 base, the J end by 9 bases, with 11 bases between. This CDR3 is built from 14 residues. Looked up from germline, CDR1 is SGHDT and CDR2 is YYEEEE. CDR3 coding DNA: TGTGCCAGCAGCTTGAGAGGGTCGGGTTCACCCCTCCACTTT. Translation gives CASSLRGSGSPLHF.

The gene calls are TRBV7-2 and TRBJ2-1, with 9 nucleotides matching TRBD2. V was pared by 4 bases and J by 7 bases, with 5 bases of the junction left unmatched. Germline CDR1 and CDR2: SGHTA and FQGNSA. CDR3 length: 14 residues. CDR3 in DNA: TGTGCCAGCAGCTCTAGCGGGGTTGTAAATGAGCAGTTCTTC. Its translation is CASSSSGVVNEQFF.